The TCR beta chain under discussion was sequenced for a study of Ad26.COV2.S vaccination and SARS-CoV-2 variants. As for treatment: over 15 received Ad26.COV2.S at low or high dose, single or two shots; several received placebo; per-sample allocation not given. Day 63 following the first vaccine or placebo injection was when the samples were taken. Data came from immunoSEQ multiplex PCR; TCRdb stores just in-frame clones and leaves some out. Of 250,000 or so clones in the sample, approximately 90% were seen once. The source was peripheral blood, collected in a trial of Ad26.COV2.S vaccine versus placebo. The TCR originated in a person between 18 and 59 years old who received the Ad26.COV2.S COVID-19 vaccine or a placebo.

DNA of the CDR3: TGTGCCACCAGCAGAGAAATGATCGGGCTAGCGGGAGCGGACAATGAGCAGTTCTTC. Translating gives CATSREMIGLAGADNEQFF. The V call is TRBV15, the J call TRBJ2-1; 10 nucleotides line up with TRBD2. The CDR3 spans 19 residues. After removal of 0 bases from V and 5 bases from J, the junction contained 13 bases not matched to a gene. Per germline, CDR1 LNHNV and CDR2 YYDKDF (reference sequence).